A single sample gave rise to the 3 T cell receptor beta chains below, sequenced in a study of CXCR3-negative and CXCR3-positive naive CD8 T cells. Study results and limitations: CXCR3-positive naive cells had TRB CDR3s that were more hydrophobic than CXCR3-negative naive cells had.

cDNA libraries for TRB were generated by 5' RACE incorporating UMI labels. TCRdb re-called the 5' RACE reads; one entry per CDR3 protein, DNA not given. Here the sample table reports around 120,000 distinct CDR3 sequences. These receptors are not linked to any known antigen. Sequencing was performed on naive CXCR3+ CD8+ T cells from blood. The subset here: CD45RO-CCR7+CD27+CD95- naive CD8+ T cells expressing CXCR3 (TNR3+). The receptors were sampled from a human donor in good health. Some clones in this sample may be carry-over from other donors' samples.

This chain joins TRBV7-3 and TRBJ2-1; TCRdb's D call, TRBD2, is unchecked because there is no DNA. This CDR3 is 14 amino acids long. Germline assignment: CDR1 SGHTA and CDR2 FQGTGA. CDR3 residues: CASSPLAGMNEQFF.

This chain's CDR3 is CASTLTEESNQPQHF. The rearrangement links TRBV28 to TRBJ1-5; as DNA is missing, the TRBD1 call by TCRdb cannot be tested. The length of the CDR3 is 15 residues. Germline CDR1 reads MDHEN; CDR2 reads SYDVKM. Looking up the rest from reference TRBV28 and TRBJ1-5 gives the full variable domain: DVKVTQSSRYLVKRTGEKVFLECVQDMDHENMFWYRQDPGLGLRLIYFSYDVKMKEKGDIPEGYSVSREKKERFSLILESASTNQTSMYLCASTLTEESNQPQHFGDGTRLSIL.

The rearrangement links TRBV5-1 to TRBJ2-7. The CDR3 contains 13 residues. Germline V lookup: CDR1 SGHRS, CDR2 YFSETQ. This CDR3 is CASSLEWSYEQYF.